This record covers a single TCR beta chain. The antigen is not known. With the read ending 3 residues before the CDR3 end, the germline J gene is used to fill in that end. This sample stems from a study of T cells in women clearing cervical HPV infection. TCRdb's copy holds only in-frame clones and misses some; the assay was immunoSEQ multiplex PCR. This table holds tens of thousands of clones. Per the germline V gene, CDR1 is KGHSH and CDR2 is LQKENI. The CDR3 loop spans 15 amino acids. General observations from the study: Timing of associations relative to infection is unclear; T-cell subsets were not isolated.

The chain uses TRBV18 and TRBJ1-2, with TRBD1 as a possible D gene (6 bases). The sample taken for sequencing was blood buffy coat. The clonotype was recovered from a woman between 18 and 70 years old with a cervical HPV16 infection that either progressed to CIN3+ or cleared (not recorded which). Partial CDR3 DNA: TGTGCCAGCTCACCACTAGCGGGGGGGCCCTACGAC. As protein: CASSPLAGGPYD. The complete CDR3 sequence is CASSPLAGGPYDYTF. Combining the CDR3 with reference TRBV18 and TRBJ1-2 gives the whole variable domain NAGVMQNPRHLVRRRGQEARLRCSPMKGHSHVYWYRQLPEEGLKFMVYLQKENIIDESGMPKERFSAEFPKEGPSILRIQQVVRGDSAAYFCASSPLAGGPYDYTFGSGTRLTVV.